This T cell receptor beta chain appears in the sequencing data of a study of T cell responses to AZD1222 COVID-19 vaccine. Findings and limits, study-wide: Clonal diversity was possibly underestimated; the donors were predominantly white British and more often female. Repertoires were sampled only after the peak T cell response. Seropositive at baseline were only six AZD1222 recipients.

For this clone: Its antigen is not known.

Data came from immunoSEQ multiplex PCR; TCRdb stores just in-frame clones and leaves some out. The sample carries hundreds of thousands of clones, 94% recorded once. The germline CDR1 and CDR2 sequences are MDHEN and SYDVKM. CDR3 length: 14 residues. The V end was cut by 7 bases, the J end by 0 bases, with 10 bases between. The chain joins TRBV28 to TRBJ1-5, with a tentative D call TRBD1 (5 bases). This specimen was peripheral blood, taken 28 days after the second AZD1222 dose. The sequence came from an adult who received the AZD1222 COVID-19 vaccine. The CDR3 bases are TGTGCCAGCAACGGGGGATATAGCAATCAGCCCCAGCATTTT. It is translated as CASNGGYSNQPQHF.